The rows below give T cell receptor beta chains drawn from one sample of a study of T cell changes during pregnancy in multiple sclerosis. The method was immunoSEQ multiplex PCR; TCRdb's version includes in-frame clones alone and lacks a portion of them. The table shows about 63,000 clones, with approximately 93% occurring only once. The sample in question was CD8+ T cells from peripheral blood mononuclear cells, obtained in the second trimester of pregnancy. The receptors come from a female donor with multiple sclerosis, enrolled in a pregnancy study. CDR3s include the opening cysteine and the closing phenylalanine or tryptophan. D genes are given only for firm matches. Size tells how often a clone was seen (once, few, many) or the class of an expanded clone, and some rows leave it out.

TGTGCCAGCAGCTCCGGGACAGGTCTGGGTGAAAAACTGTTTTTT | CASSSGTGLGEKLFF | TRBD1 | TRBV11-2 | - | TRBJ1-4
TGTGCCAGCAGCTTACAGGGGGCGCCCCCAGAAAAACTGTTTTTT | CASSLQGAPPEKLFF | TRBD1 | TRBV7-8 | - | TRBJ1-4
TGTGCCAGCAGTTTGCGGGGGTTGCCGGATCAGCCCCAGCATTTT | CASSLRGLPDQPQHF | - | TRBV28 | few | TRBJ1-5
TGTGCCAGCAGCCCCCGGGACAGGATTAATGAAAAACTGTTTTTT | CASSPRDRINEKLFF | TRBD1 | TRBV7-9 | - | TRBJ1-4
TGCGCCAGCAGAGGAGGGTCGCAGCAAGAGACCCAGTACTTC | CASRGGSQQETQYF | - | TRBV5-1 | - | TRBJ2-5
TGCGCCAGCGGCCGACAGACGACTGAAGCTTTCTTT | CASGRQTTEAFF | - | TRBV10-2 | once | TRBJ1-1
TGTGCCAGCGCACCTCAGGTTTTTAATGGCTACACCTTC | CASAPQVFNGYTF | - | TRBV19 | - | TRBJ1-2
TGTGCCAGCTCACCACCCCTGGGCAGCCCACAAGAGACCCAGTACTTC | CASSPPLGSPQETQYF | - | TRBV18 | - | TRBJ2-5
TGTGCCAGCAGTCCCCTAACAGTTAAGGGGGCTAACACTGAAGCTTTCTTT | CASSPLTVKGANTEAFF | TRBD1 | TRBV27 | - | TRBJ1-1
TGTGCCAGCAGTGATTCACCGGGACAGTTCTCCTACGAGCAGTACTTC | CASSDSPGQFSYEQYF | TRBD1 | TRBV6-1 | - | TRBJ2-7
TGTGCCAGCAGTTTAGGACTAGCGGGAACGGGGAACGAGCAGTACTTC | CASSLGLAGTGNEQYF | TRBD2 | TRBV27 | - | TRBJ2-7
TGTGCCAGCAGTGAACGTAGCTCCTACAATGAGCAGTTCTTC | CASSERSSYNEQFF | - | TRBV2 | - | TRBJ2-1
TGTGCCAGTAGTATAGTCACAGGGAACTATGGCTACACCTTC | CASSIVTGNYGYTF | - | TRBV19 | - | TRBJ1-2
TGTGCCAGCAGCCTCCGGGACATCGGATCCTATGGCTACACCTTC | CASSLRDIGSYGYTF | - | TRBV9 | - | TRBJ1-2
TGTGCCAGCAGCTTAGGAAGGGGCGGACCCTACGAGCAGTACTTC | CASSLGRGGPYEQYF | - | TRBV7-6 | - | TRBJ2-7
TGTGCCAGCAGTCCTTCAGGGAATCAGCCCCAGCATTTT | CASSPSGNQPQHF | - | TRBV27 | - | TRBJ1-5
TGTGCCAGCAGCCATGGTACAGGGGGCGAGTTATCCGGGGAGCTGTTTTTT | CASSHGTGGELSGELFF | TRBD1 | TRBV4-2 | - | TRBJ2-2
TGTGCCAGCAGCGTAGCGGGAGGTCGGACAGATACGCAGTATTTT | CASSVAGGRTDTQYF | TRBD2 | TRBV9 | - | TRBJ2-3
TGTGCCAGCAGTTTAGGAGGGGGCGCTATCGAAAAACTGTTTTTT | CASSLGGGAIEKLFF | TRBD1 | TRBV27 | - | TRBJ1-4
TGTGCCAGCAGCTTGAAGACAGGGCTGGATGGCTACACCTTC | CASSLKTGLDGYTF | TRBD1 | TRBV5-4 | - | TRBJ1-2
TGTGCCAGCAGACTTACGGGGGAGACCCAGTACTTC | CASRLTGETQYF | - | TRBV27 | - | TRBJ2-5
TGTGCCAGCAGCCCTCATACGGACAGGGGGCATACGCAGTATTTT | CASSPHTDRGHTQYF | TRBD1 | TRBV13 | - | TRBJ2-3
TGTGCCAGCAGTGAATCCCTAGCGGGAGGTGGTTCCGATACGCAGTATTTT | CASSESLAGGGSDTQYF | TRBD2 | TRBV6-1 | - | TRBJ2-3
TGTGCCAGCACCCAGGATGGTAACGAGCAGTACTTC | CASTQDGNEQYF | - | TRBV27 | - | TRBJ2-7
TGTGCCAGCAGTTTAGGGGCCTGGGCCGGGGAGCTGTTTTTT | CASSLGAWAGELFF | - | TRBV27 | - | TRBJ2-2
TGTGCCATCAGCGGGGGGGAGGACTCCTACGAGCAGTACTTC | CAISGGEDSYEQYF | TRBD2 | TRBV10-3 | - | TRBJ2-7
TGTGCCAGCAGTTTAGGTGACAGCTCCTACAATGAGCAGTTCTTC | CASSLGDSSYNEQFF | - | TRBV27 | - | TRBJ2-1
TGTGCCAGTAGTATTACAGTCGCCTACGAGCAGTACTTC | CASSITVAYEQYF | - | TRBV19 | - | TRBJ2-7
TGTGCCAGCAGCTTAGATCCCGCTAGCTCCCTAAGTGTGACCCAGTACTTC | CASSLDPASSLSVTQYF | - | TRBV11-2 | - | TRBJ2-5
TGTGCCAGCAGTGAAATCGGGACAGGTGCTGGCTACACCTTC | CASSEIGTGAGYTF | TRBD1 | TRBV25-1 | - | TRBJ1-2
TGTGCCAGCAGCTTGGGCTGGGGCACAGATACGCAGTATTTT | CASSLGWGTDTQYF | - | TRBV7-8 | - | TRBJ2-3
TGTGCCAGCAGCTTATGGGCATCCACCGGGGAGCTGTTTTTT | CASSLWASTGELFF | - | TRBV13 | - | TRBJ2-2
TGTGCCAGTGGGCCGGCCGGGACAGGGGTCTACGAGCAGTACTTC | CASGPAGTGVYEQYF | TRBD1 | TRBV19 | - | TRBJ2-7